A single sample gave rise to the 5 T cell receptor beta chains below, sequenced in a study of CD8 T cells in Susac syndrome. Random hexamers were used to reverse transcribe an amount of about 0.45 to 1 ug RNA. TCRdb re-called the immunoSEQ multiplex PCR reads through MiXCR, storing one row per CDR3 protein. Found here are fewer than 80,000 distinct CDR3 sequences, 95% of them singletons; the top ten hold roughly 0.25%. The sequenced sample was CD8+ T cells from PBMCs. These receptors were collected from a human donor in good health.

The chain combines TRBV19 with TRBJ2-1, with TRBD2 matching 10 bases. From germline, CDR1 is LNHDA and CDR2 SQIVND (reference sequence). This CDR3 contains 13 residues. Trimming took 11 bases from V and 6 from J; bases not matched to a gene: 7. The CDR3 protein is CAGGSGGVNEQFF. CDR3 bases: TGTGCCGGCGGGAGCGGGGGGGTCAATGAGCAGTTCTTC.

J is TRBJ1-2 and V is TRBV29-1; TRBD1 matches 8 bases. The germline gives CDR1 SQVTM, CDR2 ANQGSEA. Trimming at V came to 0 bases and at J to 6 bases, leaving 6 bases not matched to a gene. The CDR3 consists of 14 residues. In DNA, the CDR3 is TGCAGCGTTGAAGAGGACAGGGTGGAGGATGGCTACACCTTC. Protein sequence: CSVEEDRVEDGYTF.

V usage is TRBV3-1 and J usage is TRBJ2-7; D perhaps matches TRBD2 (6 bases). The CDR3 is 17 residues long. Germline V lookup: CDR1 LGHDT, CDR2 YNNKEL (reference sequence). Trimming left V 2 bases short and J 2 bases short, with 19 bases between. The CDR3 here is CASSQPRDGGIAYEQYF. CDR3 DNA: TGTGCCAGCAGCCAACCCCGGGACGGGGGTATCGCCTACGAGCAGTACTTC.

This chain joins TRBV5-6 and TRBJ2-1; TRBD2 matches at 8 bases. The germline CDR1 and CDR2 sequences are SGHDT and YYEEEE. V shed 1 base and J 0 bases; nucleotides not matched to a gene: 3. There are 16 residues in the CDR3. The CDR3 region is CASSLQRGSSYNEQFF. The CDR3 nucleotides read TGTGCCAGCAGCTTGCAGCGGGGGAGCTCCTACAATGAGCAGTTCTTC.

This chain joins TRBV29-1 and TRBJ1-5; D is unresolved. CDR1 SQVTM and CDR2 ANQGSEA come from the germline V gene. The V gene lost 4 bases and the J gene lost 3 bases, with 7 bases spanning the gap. The CDR3 totals 12 residues. The CDR3 nucleotides read TGCAGCGTTGTGCAGAACAATCAGCCCCAGCATTTT. This gives the protein CSVVQNNQPQHF.